This is a list of T cell receptor beta chains from one sample in a study of spatial heterogeneity in lung cancer. TCRdb analysed the 5' RACE reads with MiXCR anew, one entry per CDR3 protein. The sample has tens of thousands of distinct CDR3 sequences, 6.5% to 9.5% seen once. Sequences were derived from PBMCs, sampled at follow-up. The origin of the receptors is a male donor with early-stage non-small cell lung cancer. CDR3s include the opening cysteine and the closing phenylalanine or tryptophan. A D gene is named only where the DNA matches it firmly. The listing skips clone size in some rows; elsewhere it reads once, few, many or a size class.

clone_size,d_call,v_call,j_call,cdr3_aa,cdr3_nt
medium-sized,-,TRBV25-1,TRBJ2-3,CASSEYEAASTDTQYF,TGTGCCAGCAGTGAATATGAGGCAGCTAGCACAGATACGCAGTATTTT
-,-,TRBV6-2/TRBV6-3,TRBJ2-7,CASSSSEQVPSYEQYF,TGTGCCAGCAGCTCCTCAGAGCAGGTGCCCTCCTACGAGCAGTACTTC
many,-,TRBV25-1,TRBJ2-1,CASSEFNEQFF,TGTGCCAGCAGTGAATTCAATGAGCAGTTCTTC
many,TRBD1,TRBV7-3,TRBJ2-3,CASSLKGADTQYF,TGTGCCAGCAGCTTAAAGGGGGCGGATACGCAGTATTTT
many,-,TRBV27,TRBJ2-3,CASSLEGPGDTQYF,TGTGCCAGCAGTTTAGAGGGGCCCGGAGATACGCAGTATTTT
many,-,TRBV27,TRBJ2-6,CASSPKIYPGANVLTF,TGTGCCAGCAGTCCAAAAATATATCCTGGGGCCAACGTCCTGACTTTC
many,-,TRBV23-1,TRBJ2-1,CASSQSGRGRAYNEQFF,TGCGCCAGCAGTCAATCGGGCAGGGGACGGGCCTACAATGAGCAGTTCTTC
many,-,TRBV9,TRBJ1-3,CASSVTDFSGFGNTIYF,TGTGCCAGCAGCGTAACGGACTTCTCGGGATTCGGAAACACCATATATTTT
many,TRBD1,TRBV5-5,TRBJ1-5,CASSLAYGQGDQPQHF,TGTGCCAGCAGCTTGGCTTACGGGCAGGGGGACCAGCCCCAGCATTTT
many,TRBD1,TRBV12-3/TRBV12-4,TRBJ2-7,CASSAGTGTFSYEQYF,TGTGCCAGCAGTGCCGGGACAGGGACTTTTAGCTACGAGCAGTACTTC
few,-,TRBV5-1,TRBJ1-1,CASSWRSWNTEAFF,TGCGCCAGCAGCTGGAGGTCCTGGAACACTGAAGCTTTCTTT
many,TRBD2,TRBV13,TRBJ2-1,CASSLPPLAGLRGEQFF,TGTGCCAGCAGCCTCCCACCACTAGCGGGGCTAAGGGGTGAGCAGTTCTTC
many,TRBD1,TRBV7-3,TRBJ2-5,CASSRTGGETQYF,TGTGCCAGCAGCCGGACAGGGGGAGAGACCCAGTACTTC
-,TRBD2,TRBV12-3/TRBV12-4,TRBJ2-7,CASRNGTMSSYEQYF,TGTGCCAGCAGAAACGGGACTATGAGCTCCTACGAGCAGTACTTC
many,-,TRBV20-1,TRBJ1-1,CSARGVQTHTEAFF,TGCAGTGCTAGAGGGGTACAGACCCACACTGAAGCTTTCTTT
many,-,TRBV20-1,TRBJ1-4,CSARDPHGGAGTNEKLFF,TGCAGTGCTAGAGATCCCCACGGCGGGGCAGGAACTAATGAAAAACTGTTTTTT
many,-,TRBV20-1,TRBJ2-2,CSARGSDRSSTGELFF,TGCAGTGCTAGAGGTAGCGACAGGTCAAGCACCGGGGAGCTGTTTTTT
many,-,TRBV19,TRBJ1-6,CASSARLNSPLHF,TGTGCCAGTAGTGCCCGACTTAATTCACCCCTCCACTTT
many,TRBD2,TRBV12-3/TRBV12-4,TRBJ2-3,CASSLGGVGTDTQYF,TGTGCCAGCAGTTTGGGAGGGGTTGGCACAGATACGCAGTATTTT
-,-,TRBV7-7,TRBJ2-7,CASSLCYEQYF,TGTGCTAGCAGCTTGTGCTACGAGCAGTACTTC
many,-,TRBV7-6,TRBJ2-1,CASSSGHDNEQFF,TGTGCCAGCAGCTCCGGGCATGACAATGAGCAGTTCTTC
-,-,TRBV12-3/TRBV12-4,TRBJ1-2,CASSLREWDGHTF,TGTGCCAGCAGTTTACGGGAATGGGATGGACACACCTTC
many,-,TRBV3-1,TRBJ2-1,CASSQSEDIGGTVFF,TGTGCCAGCAGCCAGAGTGAGGATATTGGGGGCACTGTGTTCTTC
many,TRBD1,TRBV5-1,TRBJ2-7,CASSVDRTDEQYF,TGCGCCAGCAGCGTGGACAGGACCGACGAGCAGTACTTC
many,TRBD1,TRBV7-9,TRBJ1-1,CASTPGTGGMGNTEAFF,TGTGCCAGCACCCCTGGGACAGGGGGTATGGGGAACACTGAAGCTTTCTTT
many,-,TRBV20-1,TRBJ1-4,CSARDPGSNEKLFF,TGCAGTGCTAGAGATCCGGGGAGTAATGAAAAACTGTTTTTT
many,-,TRBV7-9,TRBJ2-5,CASSDDNQETQYF,TGTGCCAGCAGCGACGACAACCAAGAGACCCAGTACTTC
many,-,TRBV7-9,TRBJ1-1,CASSLAVNMNTEAFF,TGTGCCAGCAGCTTAGCCGTGAACATGAACACTGAAGCTTTCTTT
many,TRBD2,TRBV7-8,TRBJ2-7,CASTSTSGGPYEQYF,TGTGCCAGCACCTCGACTAGCGGGGGGCCCTACGAGCAGTACTTC
many,-,TRBV2,TRBJ1-5,CASSKRQVGGSQPQHF,TGTGCCAGCAGTAAGAGACAGGTTGGTGGTAGTCAGCCCCAGCATTTT
medium-sized,TRBD2,TRBV12-3/TRBV12-4,TRBJ2-2,CASSPQAGGLTGELFF,TGTGCCAGCAGTCCTCAGGCGGGGGGCCTCACCGGGGAGCTGTTTTTT
many,-,TRBV3-1,TRBJ1-1,CASSQAPFEAFF,TGTGCCAGCAGCCAAGCCCCATTTGAGGCTTTCTTT
many,-,TRBV7-2,TRBJ2-3,CASSLLARGTDTQYF,TGTGCCAGCAGCTTACTAGCCCGGGGGACAGATACGCAGTATTTT
few,-,TRBV7-9,TRBJ2-4,CASSQTLDGTSAKNIQYF,TGTGCCAGCAGCCAAACCCTCGACGGGACCAGCGCCAAAAACATTCAGTACTTC
many,-,TRBV2,TRBJ1-4,CASSEDVVKGVF,TGTGCCAGCAGTGAAGATGTGGTTAAGGGGGTTTTT
many,-,TRBV25-1,TRBJ2-7,CASSELGGAFYEQYF,TGTGCCAGCAGTGAACTCGGCGGGGCCTTCTACGAGCAGTACTTC
few,-,TRBV12-3/TRBV12-4,TRBJ2-3,CASTLAGSTDTQYF,TGTGCCAGTACGCTCGCGGGAAGCACAGATACGCAGTATTTT
-,-,TRBV2,TRBJ1-6,CASSDVAGINSPLHF,TGTGCCAGCAGTGACGTAGCCGGGATTAATTCACCCCTCCACTTT
many,-,TRBV20-1,TRBJ2-1,CSARDKYNEQFF,TGCAGTGCTAGAGACAAATACAATGAGCAGTTCTTC
many,-,TRBV12-3/TRBV12-4,TRBJ2-5,CASSLEPQETQYF,TGTGCCAGCAGTTTAGAGCCCCAAGAGACCCAGTACTTC
many,TRBD2,TRBV7-3,TRBJ2-1,CASSALAGEYNEQFF,TGTGCCAGCAGCGCCCTAGCGGGGGAATACAATGAGCAGTTCTTC
many,TRBD2,TRBV20-1,TRBJ2-1,CSAQRGRHNEQFF,TGCAGTGCACAGCGGGGGAGACACAATGAGCAGTTCTTC
-,TRBD2,TRBV13,TRBJ2-1,CASSLVGGANNEQFF,TGTGCCAGCAGCTTAGTCGGGGGGGCAAACAATGAGCAGTTCTTC
many,-,TRBV10-3,TRBJ2-1,CAISEFGQSSYNEQFF,TGTGCCATCAGTGAGTTTGGGCAGAGCTCCTACAATGAGCAGTTCTTC
medium-sized,TRBD1,TRBV29-1,TRBJ2-5,CSVAGQGPQETQYF,TGCAGCGTCGCGGGACAGGGGCCCCAAGAGACCCAGTACTTC
-,TRBD2,TRBV2,TRBJ2-7,CASIQAGGMPAYEQYF,TGTGCCAGCATTCAGGCGGGGGGAATGCCCGCCTACGAGCAGTACTTC
many,-,TRBV7-8,TRBJ2-7,CASSLSPVYEQYF,TGTGCCAGCAGTCTTTCCCCCGTCTACGAGCAGTACTTC
many,-,TRBV24-1,TRBJ2-3,CATSDSGIPDTQYF,TGTGCCACCAGTGATTCCGGGATTCCAGATACGCAGTATTTT
many,-,TRBV4-2,TRBJ2-1,CASSQEAGGYNEQFF,TGTGCCAGCAGCCAAGAGGCGGGCGGCTACAATGAGCAGTTCTTC
many,-,TRBV19,TRBJ2-3,CASSPRTSTDTQYF,TGTGCCAGTAGCCCCAGGACTAGCACAGATACGCAGTATTTT
many,TRBD2,TRBV5-5,TRBJ2-7,CASSLETSGLYEQYF,TGTGCCAGCAGCTTGGAGACTAGCGGCCTATACGAGCAGTACTTC
few,TRBD2,TRBV13,TRBJ2-3,CASSPESRGASTDTQYF,TGTGCCAGCAGCCCCGAATCGCGGGGGGCTAGCACAGATACGCAGTATTTT
many,TRBD2,TRBV23-1,TRBJ2-5,CASSLELAGIQETQYF,TGCGCCAGCAGTCTGGAGCTAGCGGGGATCCAAGAGACCCAGTACTTC
-,TRBD2,TRBV6-5,TRBJ2-3,CASSYSGGGNTDTQYF,TGTGCCAGCAGTTACTCGGGCGGGGGGAACACAGATACGCAGTATTTT
-,TRBD2,TRBV4-1,TRBJ2-1,CASSQDWTSGGYNEQFF,TGCGCCAGCAGCCAAGATTGGACTAGCGGGGGATACAATGAGCAGTTCTTC